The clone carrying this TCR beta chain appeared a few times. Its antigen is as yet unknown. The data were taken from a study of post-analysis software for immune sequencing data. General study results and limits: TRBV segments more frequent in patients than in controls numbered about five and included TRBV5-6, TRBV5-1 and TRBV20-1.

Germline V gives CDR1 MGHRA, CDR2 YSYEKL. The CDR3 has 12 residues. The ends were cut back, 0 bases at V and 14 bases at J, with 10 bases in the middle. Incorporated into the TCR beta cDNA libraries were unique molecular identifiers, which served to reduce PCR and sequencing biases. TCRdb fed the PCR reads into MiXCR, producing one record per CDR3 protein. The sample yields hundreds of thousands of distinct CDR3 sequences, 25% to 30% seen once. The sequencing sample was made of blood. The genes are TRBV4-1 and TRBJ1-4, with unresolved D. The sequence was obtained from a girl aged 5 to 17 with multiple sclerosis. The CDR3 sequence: CASSQDPASLFF. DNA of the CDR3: TGCGCCAGCAGCCAAGATCCGGCATCGCTGTTTTTT.